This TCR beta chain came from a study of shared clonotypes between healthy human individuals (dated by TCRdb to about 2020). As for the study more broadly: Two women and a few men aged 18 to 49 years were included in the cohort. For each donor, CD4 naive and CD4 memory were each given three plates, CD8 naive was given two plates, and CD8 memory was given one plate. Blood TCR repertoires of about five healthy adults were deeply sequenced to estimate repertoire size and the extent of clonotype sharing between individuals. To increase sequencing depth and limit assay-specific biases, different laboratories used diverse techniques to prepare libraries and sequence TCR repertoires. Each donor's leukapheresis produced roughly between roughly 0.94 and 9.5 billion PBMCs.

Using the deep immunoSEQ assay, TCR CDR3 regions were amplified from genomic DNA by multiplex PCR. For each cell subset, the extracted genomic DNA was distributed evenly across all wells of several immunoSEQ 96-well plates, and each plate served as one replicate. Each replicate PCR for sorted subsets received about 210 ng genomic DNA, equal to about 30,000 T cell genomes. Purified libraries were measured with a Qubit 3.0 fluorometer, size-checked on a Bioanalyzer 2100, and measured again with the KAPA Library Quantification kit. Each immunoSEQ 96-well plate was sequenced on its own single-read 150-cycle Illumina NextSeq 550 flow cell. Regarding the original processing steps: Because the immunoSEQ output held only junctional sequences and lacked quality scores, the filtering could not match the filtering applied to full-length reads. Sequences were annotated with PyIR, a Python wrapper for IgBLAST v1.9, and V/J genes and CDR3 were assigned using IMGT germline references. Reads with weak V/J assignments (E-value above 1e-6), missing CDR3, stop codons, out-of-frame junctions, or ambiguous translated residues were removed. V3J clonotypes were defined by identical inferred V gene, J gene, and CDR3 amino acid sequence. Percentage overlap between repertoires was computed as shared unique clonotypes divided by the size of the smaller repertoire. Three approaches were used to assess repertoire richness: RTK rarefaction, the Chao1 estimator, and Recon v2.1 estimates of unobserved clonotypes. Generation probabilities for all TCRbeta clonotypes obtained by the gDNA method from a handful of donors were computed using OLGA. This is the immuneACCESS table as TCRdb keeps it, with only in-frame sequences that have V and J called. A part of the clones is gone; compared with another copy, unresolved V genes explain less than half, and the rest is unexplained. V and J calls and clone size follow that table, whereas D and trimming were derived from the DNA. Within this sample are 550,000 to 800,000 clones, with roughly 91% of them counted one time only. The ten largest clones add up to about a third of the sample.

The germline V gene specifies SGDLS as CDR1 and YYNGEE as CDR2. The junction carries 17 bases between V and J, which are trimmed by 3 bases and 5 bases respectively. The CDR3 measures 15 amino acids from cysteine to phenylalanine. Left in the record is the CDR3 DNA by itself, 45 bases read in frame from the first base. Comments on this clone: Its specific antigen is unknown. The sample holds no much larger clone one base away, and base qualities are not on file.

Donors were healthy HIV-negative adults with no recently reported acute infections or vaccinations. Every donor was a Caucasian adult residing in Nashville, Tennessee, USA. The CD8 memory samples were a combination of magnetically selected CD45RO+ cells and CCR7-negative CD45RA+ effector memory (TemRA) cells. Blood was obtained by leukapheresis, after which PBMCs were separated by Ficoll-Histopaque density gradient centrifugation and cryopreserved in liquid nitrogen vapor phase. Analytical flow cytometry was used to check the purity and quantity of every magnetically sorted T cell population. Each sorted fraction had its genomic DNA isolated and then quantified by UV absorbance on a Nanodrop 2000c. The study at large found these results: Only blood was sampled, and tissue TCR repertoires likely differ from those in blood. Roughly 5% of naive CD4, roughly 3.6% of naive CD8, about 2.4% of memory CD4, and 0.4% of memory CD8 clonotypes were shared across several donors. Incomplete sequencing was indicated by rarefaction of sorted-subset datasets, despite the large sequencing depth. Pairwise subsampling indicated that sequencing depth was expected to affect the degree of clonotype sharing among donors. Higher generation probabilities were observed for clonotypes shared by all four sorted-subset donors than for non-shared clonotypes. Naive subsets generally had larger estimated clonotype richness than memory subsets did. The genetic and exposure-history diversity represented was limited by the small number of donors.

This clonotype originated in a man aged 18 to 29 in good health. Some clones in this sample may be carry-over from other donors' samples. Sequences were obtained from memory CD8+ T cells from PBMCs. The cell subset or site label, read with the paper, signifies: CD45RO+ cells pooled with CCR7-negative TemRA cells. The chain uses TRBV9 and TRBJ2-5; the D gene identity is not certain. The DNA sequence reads TGTGCCAGCAGCGATGGCGGTAGCTCTACGGAGACCCAGTACTTC. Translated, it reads CASSDGGSSTETQYF.